What follows are 25 T cell receptor beta chains derived from one specimen sequenced in a study of blood T cell repertoires in COVID-19. Repertoires were generated with immunoSEQ multiplex PCR, while TCRdb's copy carries only in-frame clones and drops some. Of roughly 280,000 clones listed, 70% to 90% are singletons. Source material: peripheral blood. These receptors were collected from a man aged 18 to 30 with active or convalescent COVID-19.

This clone has only one observation. This chain joins TRBV27 and TRBJ1-1; D is possibly TRBD1 (5 bases). The V and J ends lost 4 bases and 6 bases respectively, with 12 bases between them. This CDR3 spans 13 amino acids. The germline V gene has CDR1 MNHEY and CDR2 SMNVEV (reference sequence). In DNA form, the CDR3 reads TGTGCCAGCAGTTCCGGCCCGGGGGCTGAAGCTTTCTTT. Translated, it gives CASSSGPGAEAFF.

The chain has TRBV18 and TRBJ2-3; 9 positions match TRBD2. Germline CDR1 reads KGHSH; CDR2 reads LQKENI. V lost 6 bases and J lost 2; bases outside the gene matches: 9. This CDR3 is 16 amino acids long. CDR3 in amino acids: CASSRGGAGSTDTQYF. CDR3 coding DNA: TGTGCCAGCTCCCGCGGGGGGGCCGGTTCCACAGATACGCAGTATTTT.

The chain carries TRBV7-9 and TRBJ1-6, with D possibly TRBD1 on 5 matching bases. The CDR3 covers 15 residues. Per germline, CDR1 SEHNR and CDR2 FQNEAQ (reference sequence). V lost 1 base and J lost 9, with 13 bases in between. The CDR3 reads CASSLDAGYGSPLHF. The CDR3 region has the DNA TGTGCCAGCAGCTTAGACGCAGGGTATGGTTCACCCCTCCACTTT.

As regards this clone: Different DNA sequences within this sample yield the same CDR3. The rearrangement uses TRBV7-2 and TRBJ2-1; TRBD1 aligns across 9 bases. J lost 2 bases, V lost 4 bases, and 3 bases had no gene match. The CDR3 extends over 15 amino acids. From germline, CDR1 is SGHTA and CDR2 FQGNSA. The chain's CDR3 is CASSWGQGTYNEQFF. CDR3 coding DNA: TGTGCCAGCAGCTGGGGACAGGGCACCTACAATGAGCAGTTCTTC.

This clone showed up just once. The chain joins TRBV6-1 to TRBJ1-1; possible D gene TRBD1, 5 bases. The CDR3 runs 14 residues. Trimming left V 2 bases short and J 4 bases short, with 11 bases between. Germline loops: CDR1 MNHNS, CDR2 SASEGT. The CDR3 bases are TGTGCCAGCAGTGAAATACAGGCAGCCACTGAAGCTTTCTTT. Translated: CASSEIQAATEAFF.

The sample holds a few counts of this clone. V usage is TRBV4-1 and J usage is TRBJ1-1; 9 bases align to TRBD1. V shed 4 bases, J shed 6 bases, and the junction held 6 bases outside the gene matches. This CDR3 is 14 amino acids long. In germline, CDR1 is MGHRA, CDR2 YSYEKL. CDR3 DNA: TGCGCCAGCAGCCCCTGGGACAGGGTCCCTGAAGCTTTCTTT. As protein: CASSPWDRVPEAFF.

This clone has only a few counts. The J gene is TRBJ1-1, the V gene TRBV5-1, with D possibly matching TRBD1 (6 bases). Deletions cut 0 bases from V and 2 bases from J, with 11 bases between. CDR3 length: 15 residues. Germline CDR1 and CDR2: SGHRS and YFSETQ. The CDR3 region has the DNA TGCGCCAGCAGCTTGGCTACGGACAGAAACACTGAAGCTTTCTTT. Translating gives CASSLATDRNTEAFF. The entire variable domain, with the rest obtained from reference TRBV5-1 and TRBJ1-1, is as follows: KAGVTQTPRYLIKTRGQQVTLSCSPISGHRSVSWYQQTPGQGLQFLFEYFSETQRNKGNFPGRFSGRQFSNSRSEMNVSTLELGDSALYLCASSLATDRNTEAFFGQGTRLTVV.

The chain combines TRBV28 with TRBJ2-5, with D possibly being TRBD1 (5 bases). The CDR3 runs to 14 residues. Germline V gives CDR1 MDHEN, CDR2 SYDVKM. Trimming shortened V by 3 bases and J by 5 bases, and 13 bases separated the two germline ends. The CDR3 nucleotides read TGTGCCAGCAGTTTGGACATGGATAGGGAGACCCAGTACTTC. Protein sequence: CASSLDMDRETQYF.

CDR3 coding DNA: TGCGCCAGCACCTCGACAGGGGGCGCGGGTGGCTACACCTTC. Translation gives CASTSTGGAGGYTF. The chain links TRBV5-1 to TRBJ1-2; 10 bases line up with TRBD1. The CDR3 spans 14 residues. Germline loops: CDR1 SGHRS, CDR2 YFSETQ. The V gene end was trimmed by 6 bases and the J gene end by 7 bases; junction bases not matched to a gene: 9.

This clone was detected only once. This chain joins TRBV2 and TRBJ1-6; D ambiguous. The CDR3 runs to 15 residues. In germline, CDR1 is SNHLY, CDR2 FYNNEI. V lost 2 bases and J lost 6, with 11 bases in between. This chain's CDR3 is CASSEQAPVNSPLHF. The CDR3 bases are TGTGCCAGCAGTGAACAGGCCCCCGTTAATTCACCCCTCCACTTT.

The chain carries TRBV28 and TRBJ1-4; D may be TRBD1 (5 bases). CDR3 length: 12 amino acids. Trimming left V 7 bases short and J 4 bases short, with 7 bases between. CDR1 is MDHEN and CDR2 is SYDVKM in the germline V gene. The CDR3 DNA reads TGTGCCAGCACAGGGATTAATGAAAAACTGTTTTTT. Protein: CASTGINEKLFF.

V usage is TRBV29-1 and J usage is TRBJ2-1; maybe TRBD2 (6 bases). Trimming removed 3 bases at V and 6 bases at J, with 9 bases between. Germline V lookup: CDR1 SQVTM, CDR2 ANQGSEA. The CDR3 contains 12 residues. CDR3 loop: CSVEWGGNEQFF. In DNA form, the CDR3 reads TGCAGCGTTGAGTGGGGAGGCAATGAGCAGTTCTTC.

The chain employs TRBV28 and TRBJ1-6; 9 nucleotides align to TRBD1. V lost 7 bases and J lost 7; bases outside the gene matches: 5. The V gene's germline CDR1 is MDHEN and CDR2 SYDVKM. The CDR3 sequence is 14 residues long. CDR3 amino acids: CASMTGQGNSPLHF. As DNA, the CDR3 is TGTGCCAGCATGACGGGACAGGGAAATTCACCCCTCCACTTT.

The chain is built from TRBV28 and TRBJ1-2; D remains ambiguous. Germline CDR1 reads MDHEN; CDR2 reads SYDVKM. The V end was cut by 8 bases, the J end by 3 bases, with 13 bases between. The length of the CDR3 is 13 residues. The CDR3, as DNA: TGTGCCAGCTCGGAAGGCGGTTACTATGGCTACACCTTC. This gives the protein CASSEGGYYGYTF.

The chain employs TRBV7-2 and TRBJ2-7; TRBD2 is a possible D gene (6 bases). V shed 2 bases and J shed 0 bases, with 11 bases lying between them. From germline, CDR1 is SGHTA and CDR2 FQGNSA. The CDR3 contains 15 residues. The CDR3 bases are TGTGCCAGCAGCTTATCGGGACTCTCCTCCTACGAGCAGTACTTC. It encodes CASSLSGLSSYEQYF.

This clone has more than one count but fewer than ten. The J gene is TRBJ1-5, the V gene TRBV12-3 or TRBV12-4; D gene unclear. V lost 4 bases and J 3 bases, leaving 4 bases between the germline ends. The CDR3 loop spans 12 amino acids. The chain's CDR3 is CASSSVNQPQHF. CDR3 DNA sequence: TGTGCCAGCAGTTCCGTCAATCAGCCCCAGCATTTT.

Note on this clone: The sample holds other DNA sequences that translate to the same CDR3. The chain joins TRBV2 to TRBJ1-2; TRBD1 matches at 8 bases. The V gene's germline CDR1 is SNHLY and CDR2 FYNNEI. The CDR3 is 13 amino acids. The V gene end was trimmed by 5 bases and the J gene end by 4 bases; junction bases not matched to a gene: 3. CDR3 nucleotide sequence: TGTGCCAGCAGTACCGGGACAGGCTATGGCTACACCTTC. This codes for CASSTGTGYGYTF.

The genes are TRBV7-3 and TRBJ2-5, with 7 bases identical to TRBD2. Trimming removed 0 bases from V and 4 bases from J; junction bases left unmatched: 2. There are 14 residues in the CDR3. CDR1 and CDR2 (germline): SGHTA, FQGTGA. CDR3 nucleotides: TGTGCCAGCAGCTTAACTGGCGGGAGAGAGACCCAGTACTTC. This translates into CASSLTGGRETQYF.

The chain uses TRBV19 and TRBJ2-6; D is unclear. In germline, CDR1 is LNHDA, CDR2 SQIVND (reference sequence). Between the trimmed V and J ends, which lost 3 bases and 0 bases, there was a span of 6 bases. The length of the CDR3 is 15 residues. This CDR3 is CASSIADSGANVLTF. The CDR3 DNA reads as TGTGCCAGTAGTATTGCGGACTCTGGGGCCAACGTCCTGACTTTC.

This sequence joins TRBV19 and TRBJ2-7, with a weak D call TRBD1 (6 bases). CDR1 is LNHDA, CDR2 SQIVND, per germline (reference sequence). The CDR3 loop spans 13 amino acids. Between the trimmed V and J ends, which lost 6 bases and 4 bases, there was a span of 13 bases. The CDR3 DNA sequence: TGTGCCAGTAGCCCTCGGGACATTTACGAGCAGTACTTC. It specifies CASSPRDIYEQYF.

The chain joins TRBV27 to TRBJ1-2; possible D gene TRBD1, 5 bases. CDR1 and CDR2 from the germline V gene are MNHEY and SMNVEV (reference sequence). Trimming removed 4 bases from V and 2 bases from J, with 11 bases in between. The CDR3 has 14 residues. Written as DNA, the CDR3 is TGTGCCAGCAGTTCAGGGAACCAGAACTATGGCTACACCTTC. It translates to CASSSGNQNYGYTF.

The chain couples TRBV18 to TRBJ1-3; D not certain. V was trimmed by 6 bases and J by 0 bases, leaving 15 bases between them. Germline CDR1 is KGHSH and CDR2 is LQKENI. The CDR3 totals 16 residues. In DNA, the CDR3 is TGTGCCAGCTCCTTCGGAGGCTACCCCTCTGGAAACACCATATATTTT. It specifies CASSFGGYPSGNTIYF.

The chain links TRBV24-1 to TRBJ2-2, with D perhaps matching TRBD1 (6 bases). Germline values: CDR1 KGHDR, CDR2 SFDVKD. V lost 9 bases and J 0 bases, leaving 10 bases between the germline ends. The CDR3 is 14 amino acids. CDR3 nucleotide sequence: TGTGCCACCGGCGCAGGGGCGAACACCGGGGAGCTGTTTTTT. This translates into CATGAGANTGELFF.

This clone occurred once. The chain couples TRBV9 to TRBJ2-3, with D possibly being TRBD2 (6 bases). CDR1 SGDLS and CDR2 YYNGEE come from the germline V gene. The CDR3 contains 15 residues. V lost 2 bases and J lost 2, with 12 bases in between. CDR3 sequence: CASSVGTLDTDTQYF. The CDR3 DNA sequence: TGTGCCAGCAGCGTCGGGACTTTAGACACAGATACGCAGTATTTT.

CDR3 protein: CAWSPGSDTQYF. The CDR3 DNA is TGTGCCTGGAGTCCGGGGTCAGATACGCAGTATTTT. The chain combines TRBV30 with TRBJ2-3; D is perhaps TRBD2 (5 bases). The germline CDR1 and CDR2 sequences are GTSNPN and SVGIG (reference sequence). This CDR3 is built from 12 residues. The V and J ends lost 2 bases and 4 bases respectively, with 7 bases between them.